This TCR beta chain derives from a study of blood T cell repertoires in COVID-19. Overall study: Some COVID-19 samples were acute and others convalescent; all came from the United States, Italy and Spain. T cells, B-cell-depleted T cells, or PBMCs provided the cDNA or gDNA that served as material.

J was trimmed by 6 bases and V by 5 bases; bases with no gene match: 6. This CDR3 is 15 amino acids long. Germline V CDR1 and CDR2: SGHNT, YYREEE (reference sequence). In the authors' methods: Estimation of nucleated cell counts relied on the amplification of reference gene primers. Sequencing used immunoSEQ multiplex PCR; TCRdb keeps in-frame clones, though not all of them. That table is the source of V, J and clone size, and D and trimming were worked out from the DNA. Among about 280,000 clones listed, about nine tenths were seen once. The sample holds one count of this clone. The sequenced sample consisted of peripheral blood. This TCR was sampled from a woman aged 40 to 50 who had recovered from COVID-19. This rearrangement joins TRBV5-4 to TRBJ2-1; 12 bases agree with TRBD2. CDR3 protein: CASSTGLAGTNEQFF. CDR3 DNA sequence: TGTGCCAGCAGTACCGGACTAGCGGGAACCAATGAGCAGTTCTTC.